The 10 T cell receptor beta chains below come from one sample, sequenced in a study of human T cells and chemical hapten exposure. As for time point: pre-sensitization, week 0. Treatment specified: therapeutic diphenylcyclopropenone sensitization with weekly scalp DPC. TCRdb reanalysed the RACE reads using MiXCR and keeps one entry per CDR3 protein. The sample contains a few hundred thousand distinct CDR3 sequences, over 7.5% of which appear only once. The material was whole blood, obtained in connection with sensitization to the hapten diphenylcyclopropenone (DPC). The receptors derive from a young man with alopecia areata. Some clones in this sample may be carry-over from other donors' samples.

This clonotype was seen ten or more times. The V gene is TRBV7-2, the J gene TRBJ1-5; D remains ambiguous. Trimming left V 3 bases short and J 0 bases short, with 3 bases between. CDR3 length: 13 amino acids. Germline V CDR1 and CDR2: SGHTA, FQGNSA. The CDR3 region is CASSFRSNQPQHF. CDR3 in DNA: TGTGCCAGCAGCTTTCGTAGCAATCAGCCCCAGCATTTT.

The sample holds many counts of this clonotype. V and J are TRBV27 and TRBJ1-1; D remains ambiguous. Trimming took off 7 bases at V and 4 bases at J, with 7 bases between the two ends. The V gene's germline CDR1 is MNHEY and CDR2 SMNVEV (reference sequence). The CDR3 totals 11 residues. The CDR3 region is CASIGGTEAFF. The CDR3 DNA follows: TGTGCCAGCATCGGTGGCACTGAAGCTTTCTTT.

The rearrangement joins TRBV4-1 to TRBJ2-6; no reliable D call. With 3 bases removed from V and 4 bases from J, the gap between germline ends came to 7 bases. The CDR3 sequence is 14 residues long. The germline gives CDR1 MGHRA, CDR2 YSYEKL. The CDR3 loop reads CASSQGLGANVLTF. In DNA, the CDR3 is TGCGCCAGCAGCCAGGGGTTAGGGGCCAACGTCCTGACTTTC.

This clonotype came up many times. J is TRBJ2-2 and V is TRBV9; D perhaps matches TRBD1 (5 bases). The V end was cut by 0 bases, the J end by 0 bases, with 9 bases between. This CDR3 has 16 amino acids. Germline CDR1 and CDR2: SGDLS and YYNGEE. In DNA, the CDR3 is TGTGCCAGCAGCGTAGGTTCAGGGTCGAACACCGGGGAGCTGTTTTTT. The encoded protein is CASSVGSGSNTGELFF.

There are a few counts of this clonotype. The V call is TRBV7-9, the J call TRBJ2-6, with D tentatively TRBD2 (5 bases). The CDR3 spans 17 residues. V lost 5 bases and J lost 0, with 14 bases in between. CDR1 SEHNR and CDR2 FQNEAQ come from the germline V gene (reference sequence). The CDR3 here is CASSPWTPSSGANVLTF. The CDR3 bases are TGTGCCAGCAGCCCCTGGACTCCTAGCTCTGGGGCCAACGTCCTGACTTTC. Together with reference TRBV7-9 and TRBJ2-6, the CDR3 gives the full variable domain: DTGVSQNPRHKITKRGQNVTFRCDPISEHNRLYWYRQTLGQGPEFLTYFQNEAQLEKSRLLSDRFSAERPKGSFSTLEIQRTEQGDSAMYLCASSPWTPSSGANVLTFGAGSRLTVL.

This clonotype was detected many times. The rearrangement joins TRBV12-3 or TRBV12-4 to TRBJ2-5; 8 bases agree with TRBD1. Trimming removed 7 bases from V and 5 bases from J; junction bases left unmatched: 9. The CDR3 runs 14 residues. This chain's CDR3 is CASTATGGEETQYF. As DNA, the CDR3 is TGTGCCAGCACCGCTACAGGGGGAGAGGAGACCCAGTACTTC.

The genes are TRBV29-1 and TRBJ2-2; 12 bases align to TRBD2. Trimming cost V 7 bases and J 1 base; bases outside gene matches: 4. From germline, CDR1 is SQVTM and CDR2 ANQGSEA. The CDR3 has 15 amino acids. Here the CDR3 DNA reads TGCAGCGCCGGACTAGCGGGACGGAACACCGGGGAGCTGTTTTTT. Residues: CSAGLAGRNTGELFF.

This clonotype has just a few counts. This rearrangement joins TRBV9 to TRBJ1-1; the D gene is possibly TRBD1 (5 bases). Trimming stripped 3 bases from V and 6 bases from J, with 12 bases between. The length of the CDR3 is 13 residues. CDR1 SGDLS and CDR2 YYNGEE come from the germline V gene. The CDR3 DNA reads TGTGCCAGCAGCGCCCCAGGGTCTGCTGAAGCTTTCTTT. Translating it yields CASSAPGSAEAFF.

This clonotype was found a few times. The chain combines TRBV28 with TRBJ1-2; no clear D. Germline CDR1 and CDR2: MDHEN and SYDVKM. The CDR3 has 15 amino acids. The germline V and J ends were trimmed by 5 bases and 5 bases, with 18 bases remaining between them. CDR3 in DNA: TGTGCCAGCAGTCCATTCTTGGGGTTTCCATATGGCTACACCTTC. It is translated as CASSPFLGFPYGYTF.

There are a few counts of this clonotype. This rearrangement joins TRBV15 to TRBJ1-5; D unclear. The CDR3 covers 13 residues. The V gene's germline CDR1 is LNHNV and CDR2 YYDKDF (reference sequence). V was pared by 1 base and J by 5 bases, with 6 bases between. The CDR3 loop is CATSRAEHQPQHF. The DNA of the CDR3 is TGTGCCACCAGCAGAGCAGAACATCAGCCCCAGCATTTT.